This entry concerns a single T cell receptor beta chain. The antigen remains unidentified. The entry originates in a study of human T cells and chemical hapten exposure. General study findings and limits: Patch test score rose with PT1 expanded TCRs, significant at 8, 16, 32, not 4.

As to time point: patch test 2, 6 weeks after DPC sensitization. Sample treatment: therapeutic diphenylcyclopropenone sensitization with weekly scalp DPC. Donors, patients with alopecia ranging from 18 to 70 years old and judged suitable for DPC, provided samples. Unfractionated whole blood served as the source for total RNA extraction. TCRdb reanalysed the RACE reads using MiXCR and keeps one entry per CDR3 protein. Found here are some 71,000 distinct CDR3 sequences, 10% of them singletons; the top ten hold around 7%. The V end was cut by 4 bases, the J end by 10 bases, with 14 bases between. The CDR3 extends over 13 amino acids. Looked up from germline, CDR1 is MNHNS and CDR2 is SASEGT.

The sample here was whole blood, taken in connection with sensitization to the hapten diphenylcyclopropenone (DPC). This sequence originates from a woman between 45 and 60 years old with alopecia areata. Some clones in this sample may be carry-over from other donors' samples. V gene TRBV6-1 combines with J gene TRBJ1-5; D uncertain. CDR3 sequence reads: CASSGSKISPQHF. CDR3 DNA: TGTGCCAGCAGTGGCAGCAAAATCAGCCCCCAGCATTTT.